This TCR beta chain was sequenced for a study of blood T cell repertoires in COVID-19. Study-level information: There were acute and convalescent COVID-19 samples, and they came from the United States, Italy and Spain. Sources were T cells, B-cell-depleted T cells, or PBMCs; the material itself was cDNA or gDNA.

Source study methods: Cell counts per sample came from amplifying reference gene primers. Profiled with immunoSEQ multiplex PCR; TCRdb holds only in-frame clones, not every one. For V, J and clone size, that table is used; D and trimming come from the DNA. The table lists 48,000 or so clones, around 85% of them singletons. Germline values: CDR1 MGHDK, CDR2 SYGVNS. The CDR3 is made up of 16 amino acids. The trim removed 3 bases at V and 3 bases at J, leaving 7 bases unmatched. The rearrangement joins TRBV25-1 to TRBJ2-1; 8 nucleotides line up with TRBD2. Source material: peripheral blood. The receptor was derived from an older woman with acute or convalescent COVID-19. CDR3: CASSDLAGSDYNEQFF. CDR3 nucleotide sequence: TGTGCCAGCAGTGATTTAGCGGGATCAGACTACAATGAGCAGTTCTTC. Combining the CDR3 with reference TRBV25-1 and TRBJ2-1 gives the whole variable domain EADIYQTPRYLVIGTGKKITLECSQTMGHDKMYWYQQDPGMELHLIHYSYGVNSTEKGDLSSESTVSRIRTEHFPLTLESARPSHTSQYLCASSDLAGSDYNEQFFGPGTRLTVL.